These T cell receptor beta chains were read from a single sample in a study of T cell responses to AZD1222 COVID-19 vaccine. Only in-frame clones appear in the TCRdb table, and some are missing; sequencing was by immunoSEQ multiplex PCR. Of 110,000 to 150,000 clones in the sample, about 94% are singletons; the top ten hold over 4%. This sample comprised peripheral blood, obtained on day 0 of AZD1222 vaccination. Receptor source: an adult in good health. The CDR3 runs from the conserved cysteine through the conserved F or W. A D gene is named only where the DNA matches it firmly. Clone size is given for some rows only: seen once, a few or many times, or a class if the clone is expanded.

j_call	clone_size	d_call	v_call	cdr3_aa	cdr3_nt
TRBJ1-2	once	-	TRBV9	CASSVEAGSYGYTF	TGTGCCAGCAGCGTAGAGGCAGGCAGCTATGGCTACACCTTC
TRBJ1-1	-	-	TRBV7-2	CASSLVGDTEAFF	TGTGCCAGCAGCTTAGTCGGGGATACTGAAGCTTTCTTT
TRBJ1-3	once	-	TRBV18	CASSPGQSSGNTIYF	TGTGCCAGCTCACCCGGACAAAGCTCTGGAAACACCATATATTTT
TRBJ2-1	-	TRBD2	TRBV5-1	CASSLLAEDNEQFF	TGCGCCAGCAGCCTGCTAGCGGAGGACAATGAGCAGTTCTTC
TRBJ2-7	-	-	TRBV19	CASSMAGPPYEQYF	TGTGCCAGTAGTATGGCGGGCCCCCCCTACGAGCAGTACTTC
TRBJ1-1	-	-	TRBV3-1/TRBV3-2	CASSQGPKWVIF	TGTGCCAGCAGCCAAGGCCCGAAGTGGGTAATCTTT
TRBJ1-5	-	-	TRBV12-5	CASGLGRAYSNQPQHF	TGTGCTAGTGGTTTGGGGCGGGCCTATAGCAATCAGCCCCAGCATTTT
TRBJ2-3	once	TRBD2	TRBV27	CASSFQREDTDTQYF	TGTGCCAGCAGTTTCCAGCGGGAGGACACAGATACGCAGTATTTT
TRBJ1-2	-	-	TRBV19	CASSIASAANYGYTF	TGTGCCAGTAGTATAGCTTCCGCCGCTAACTATGGCTACACCTTC
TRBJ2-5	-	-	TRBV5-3	CAPKGVGTQYF	TGTGCCCCAAAGGGAGTTGGGACCCAGTACTTC
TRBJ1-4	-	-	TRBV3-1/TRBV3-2	CASSQGWRETNEKLFF	TGTGCCAGCAGCCAAGGGTGGAGGGAAACTAATGAAAAACTGTTTTTT
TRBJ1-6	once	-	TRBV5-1	CASSLGAGPTPLHF	TGCGCCAGCAGCTTGGGGGCAGGACCAACCCCCCTCCACTTT
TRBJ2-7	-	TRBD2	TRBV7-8	CASLSGTSGYEQYF	TGTGCCAGCCTCTCAGGGACTAGCGGCTACGAGCAGTACTTC
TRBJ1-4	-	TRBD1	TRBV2	CASSTLTGSDEKLFF	TGTGCCAGCAGTACCCTGACAGGGTCAGACGAAAAACTGTTTTTT
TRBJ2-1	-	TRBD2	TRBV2	CASSIGTSGRYNEQFF	TGTGCCAGCAGCATAGGGACTAGCGGGCGTTACAATGAGCAGTTCTTC
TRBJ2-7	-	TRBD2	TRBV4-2	CASRAGGQSYEQYF	TGTGCCAGCAGAGCGGGAGGCCAATCCTACGAGCAGTACTTC
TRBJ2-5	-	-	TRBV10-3	CAISEGVETQYF	TGTGCCATCAGTGAAGGAGTGGAGACCCAGTACTTC
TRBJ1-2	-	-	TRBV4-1	CASSQDEGRGYGYTF	TGCGCCAGCAGCCAAGACGAGGGACGCGGCTATGGCTACACCTTC
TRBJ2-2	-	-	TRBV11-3	CASKQGPYTGELFF	TGTGCCAGCAAGCAGGGGCCTTACACCGGGGAGCTGTTTTTT
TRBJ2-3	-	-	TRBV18	CASSQLRDIGDTQYF	TGTGCCAGCTCACAACTCCGGGACATAGGGGATACGCAGTATTTT
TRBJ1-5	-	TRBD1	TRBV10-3	CAISETGDSNQPQHF	TGTGCCATCAGTGAAACAGGGGATAGCAATCAGCCCCAGCATTTT
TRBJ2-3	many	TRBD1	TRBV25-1	CASSSLRDRGGGTDTQYF	TGTGCCAGCAGTTCCCTTCGGGACAGGGGAGGAGGAACAGATACGCAGTATTTT
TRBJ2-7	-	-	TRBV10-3	CAISESVHHSYEQYF	TGTGCCATCAGTGAGTCTGTCCACCATTCCTACGAGCAGTACTTC
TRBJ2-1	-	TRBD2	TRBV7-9	CASSDGTSGKVGEQFF	TGTGCCAGCAGCGACGGGACTAGCGGGAAGGTGGGTGAGCAGTTCTTC
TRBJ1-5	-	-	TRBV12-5	CASGWTGSNQPQHF	TGTGCTAGTGGTTGGACGGGTAGCAATCAGCCCCAGCATTTT
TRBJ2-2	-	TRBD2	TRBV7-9	CASSASGRDTGELFF	TGTGCCAGCAGCGCTAGCGGGAGGGACACCGGGGAGCTGTTTTTT
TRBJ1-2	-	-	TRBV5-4	CASRYSGGLLYGYTF	TGTGCCAGCAGATACTCGGGGGGCCTTCTCTATGGCTACACCTTC
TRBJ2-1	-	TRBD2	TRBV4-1	CASSQVGQVAGGEYEQFF	TGCGCCAGCAGCCAAGTTGGTCAAGTAGCGGGAGGGGAGTATGAGCAGTTCTTC
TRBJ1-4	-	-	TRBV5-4	CASSLDSLNEKLFF	TGTGCCAGCAGCTTGGACAGTTTAAATGAAAAACTGTTTTTT
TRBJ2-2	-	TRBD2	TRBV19	CASSRYGLAAMNTGELFF	TGTGCCAGTAGCCGATATGGACTAGCGGCCATGAACACCGGGGAGCTGTTTTTT
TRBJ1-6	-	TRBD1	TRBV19	CASRDRGHSPLHF	TGTGCCAGTAGGGACAGGGGGCATTCACCCCTCCACTTT
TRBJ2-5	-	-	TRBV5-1	CASGVGTQQETQYF	TGCGCCAGCGGAGTGGGGACCCAACAAGAGACCCAGTACTTC
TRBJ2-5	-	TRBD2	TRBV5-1	CASSRTSGQETQYF	TGCGCCAGCAGCCGGACTAGCGGACAAGAGACCCAGTACTTC
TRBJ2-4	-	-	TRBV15	CATSRGTVRGRNIQYF	TGTGCCACCAGCAGAGGGACAGTTAGGGGCCGAAACATTCAGTACTTC
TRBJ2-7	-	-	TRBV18	CASSPRLVVQGGREQYF	TGTGCCAGCTCACCAAGATTGGTAGTCCAGGGGGGTCGCGAGCAGTACTTC
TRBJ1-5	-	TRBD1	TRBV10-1	CASSYTGAGNQPQHF	TGCGCCAGCAGCTACACAGGGGCAGGCAATCAGCCCCAGCATTTT
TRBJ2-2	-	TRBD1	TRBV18	CASSTGTGSSGELFF	TGTGCCAGCTCAACCGGGACAGGGTCTAGCGGGGAGCTGTTTTTT
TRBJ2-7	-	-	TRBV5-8	CASSLAYEQYF	TGTGCCAGCAGCTTAGCATACGAGCAGTACTTC
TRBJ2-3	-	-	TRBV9	CASSVDITDTQYF	TGTGCCAGCAGCGTAGACATCACAGATACGCAGTATTTT
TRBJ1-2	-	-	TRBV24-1	CATSDTYGYTF	TGTGCCACCAGTGATACCTATGGCTACACCTTC
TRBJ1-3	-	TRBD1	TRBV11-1	CASSLGQGIGNTIYF	TGTGCCAGCAGCCTCGGACAGGGAATCGGAAACACCATATATTTT
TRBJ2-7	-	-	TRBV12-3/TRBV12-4	CASSLADSYEQYF	TGTGCCAGCAGTTTGGCGGATTCCTACGAGCAGTACTTC
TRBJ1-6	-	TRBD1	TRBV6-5	CASSYRTGRNSPLHF	TGTGCCAGCAGTTACAGGACAGGGAGGAATTCACCCCTCCACTTT
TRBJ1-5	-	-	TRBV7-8	CASSLTRGLSNQPQHF	TGTGCCAGCAGCCTCACTAGGGGGTTGAGCAATCAGCCCCAGCATTTT
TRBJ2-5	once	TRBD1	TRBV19	CASKMDRESQTQYF	TGTGCCAGTAAAATGGACAGGGAGTCGCAGACCCAGTACTTC
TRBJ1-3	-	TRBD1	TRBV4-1	CASSLGQTVSGNTIYF	TGCGCCAGCAGCTTGGGACAGACTGTCTCTGGAAACACCATATATTTT